The clone carrying this T cell receptor (beta chain) has only a few counts. The germline V and J ends were trimmed by 2 bases and 0 bases, with 4 bases remaining between them. Germline CDR1 is LNHDA and CDR2 is SQIVND (reference sequence). The CDR3 extends over 14 amino acids. The data originate from a study of blood T cell repertoires in COVID-19. This table comes from immunoSEQ multiplex PCR, and its TCRdb copy is limited to in-frame clones, with some not included. Altogether over 200,000 clones are present, just over 85% being singletons, with the ten largest covering 15% to 18%. The sequenced material came from PBMCs or T cells enriched from blood (not recorded which). The clonotype was recovered from a man aged 18 to 30 who had recovered from COVID-19. The chain uses TRBV19 and TRBJ1-4; D ambiguous. In DNA, the CDR3 is TGTGCCAGTAGTATATCTACAACTAATGAAAAACTGTTTTTT. It encodes CASSISTTNEKLFF. Together with reference TRBV19 and TRBJ1-4, the CDR3 gives the full variable domain: DGGITQSPKYLFRKEGQNVTLSCEQNLNHDAMYWYRQDPGQGLRLIYYSQIVNDFQKGDIAEGYSVSREKKESFPLTVTSAQKNPTAFYLCASSISTTNEKLFFGSGTQLSVL.